One sample yielded the 22 T cell receptor beta chains listed below, sequenced in a study of blood T cells in healthy people across ages (dated by TCRdb to between 2015 and 2016). Library prep was done by 5' RACE. The run used an Illumina HiSeq 2500. The second PCR ran for about 6 to 12 cycles and used a J-beta primer mix along with a sample-barcoded 5' primer. TCRdb trimmed the raw reads at Q25, called clones with MiXCR and kept productive beta chains. Rows are unified per CDR3 protein, each entry keeping the most common DNA and genes. The sample table contains hundreds of thousands of distinct CDR3 sequences; only one count was recorded for 32% of them. The ten top clones hold roughly 14% of the sample. The sequencing sample was made of blood. These TCRs come from a woman of 80 years or more in good health. Donor details come from another sample of the same person, matched by shared clones.

Many counts were recorded for this clonotype. The chain employs TRBV7-9 and TRBJ2-1, with 7 bases that match TRBD1. The J segment lost 4 bases and the V segment lost 5 bases, leaving 8 bases of the junction unmatched. CDR3 length: 15 residues. Germline V gene data show CDR1 as SEHNR and CDR2 as FQNEAQ (reference sequence). The CDR3 protein is CASSPRGTVYNEQFF. As DNA, the CDR3 is TGTGCCAGCAGCCCTAGGGGGACAGTATACAATGAGCAGTTCTTC.

This clonotype was recorded many times. The genes are TRBV4-3 and TRBJ2-1, with 9 bases matching TRBD1. The CDR3 loop spans 15 amino acids. V gave up 0 bases and J gave up 7 bases; unmatched junction bases: 4. Germline assignment: CDR1 LGHNA and CDR2 YSLEER. CDR3 in DNA: TGCGCCAGCAGCCAAGAGGGACAGGGTGGGAATGAGCAGTTCTTC. Amino acids: CASSQEGQGGNEQFF.

As to this clonotype: Germline and junction disagree at one end, which may indicate a read error. The gene calls are TRBV11-1 and TRBJ1-6, with 9 bases identical to TRBD1. CDR1 and CDR2 (germline): SGHAT, FQDESV (reference sequence). This CDR3 has 15 residues. This CDR3 reads CASSSRDRENSSLHF. For the CDR3, the DNA is TGTGCCAGCAGCTCCCGGGACAGGGAGAATTCATCCCTCCACTTT.

The chain is built from TRBV9 and TRBJ2-1; the match to TRBD2 covers 10 bases. Germline-derived CDR1 and CDR2 are SGDLS and YYNGEE. The CDR3 is 17 residues long. The V gene end was trimmed by 1 base and the J gene end by 4 bases; junction bases not matched to a gene: 8. The CDR3 protein is CASSVSGGAPRYNEQFF. The CDR3 DNA reads as TGTGCCAGCAGCGTAAGCGGGGGGGCCCCGAGATACAATGAGCAGTTCTTC.

On this clonotype: A junction end diverges from the germline sequence, so it may reflect a read error. The V call is TRBV6-5, the J call TRBJ1-1; unclear D gene. This CDR3 is built from 16 residues. Per the germline V gene, CDR1 is MNHEY and CDR2 is SVGAGI. CDR3 region: CVSSFDGRGRGSEAFF. CDR3 coding DNA: TGTGTCAGCAGTTTCGACGGCCGGGGTCGTGGCTCTGAAGCTTTCTTT.

This clonotype has just a few counts. The chain couples TRBV20-1 to TRBJ2-7; the D is unclear. The CDR3 runs to 11 residues. The germline V and J ends were trimmed by 6 bases and 9 bases, with 15 bases remaining between them. Germline assignment: CDR1 DFQATT and CDR2 SNEGSKA (reference sequence). This CDR3 reads CSAQDGLWQYF. In nucleotides, the CDR3 is TGCAGTGCCCAGGACGGGCTTTGGCAGTACTTC.

This clonotype was counted between two and nine times. A much larger clone lies one base from this, so it may be a read error. The CDR3 sequence: CASTGGCYEQYF. The CDR3 DNA sequence: TGTGCCAGCACGGGGGGATGCTACGAGCAGTACTTC. The chain is built from TRBV6-2 or TRBV6-3 and TRBJ2-7, with 7 nucleotides matching TRBD2. Per germline, CDR1 MNHEY and CDR2 SVGEGT. Trimming removed 7 bases from V and 3 bases from J; junction bases left unmatched: 3. There are 12 residues in the CDR3.

To note about this clonotype: Relative to the germline gene, one junction end is altered; a read error may explain this. The rearrangement uses TRBV5-1 and TRBJ2-3, with 9 bases matching TRBD2. This CDR3 has 16 residues. Germline assignment: CDR1 SGHRS and CDR2 YFSETQ. The CDR3 loop reads CASSLGLAGTTDTRYF. The CDR3 coding sequence is TGCGCCAGCAGCTTAGGGCTAGCGGGGACCACAGATACGCGGTATTTT.

This clonotype appeared many times. This chain links TRBV20-1 with TRBJ2-3; 8 bases are shared with TRBD2. Germline V gives CDR1 DFQATT, CDR2 SNEGSKA (reference sequence). The junction had 9 bases not matched to a gene; V was cut back by 3 bases and J by 1 base. This CDR3 contains 16 residues. In DNA form, the CDR3 reads TGCAGTGCTAGCGGGGGGGTGAGAGAAGGCACAGATACGCAGTATTTT. This gives the protein CSASGGVREGTDTQYF.

Note on this clonotype: At one end, the junction sequence differs from germline, possibly due to a read error. The CDR3 loop reads CASSPRGDERFF. CDR3 DNA: TGTGCCAGCAGTCCTAGGGGCGATGAGCGGTTCTTC. V usage is TRBV12-3 or TRBV12-4 and J usage is TRBJ2-1; D is perhaps TRBD1 (5 bases). This CDR3 has 12 residues.

A few counts support this clonotype. The chain employs TRBV6-5 and TRBJ1-5, with 9 bases identical to TRBD1. V shed 6 bases and J 3 bases; nucleotides not matched to a gene: 9. From germline, CDR1 is MNHEY and CDR2 SVGAGI. CDR3 length: 16 amino acids. CDR3 nucleotide sequence: TGTGCCAGCAGACCGACGGGACAGGGAATCAATCAGCCCCAGCATTTT. Protein: CASRPTGQGINQPQHF.

This clonotype was counted many times. The chain uses TRBV12-5 and TRBJ2-1, with D hard to call. The CDR3 is made up of 14 amino acids. Germline assignment: CDR1 LGHNT and CDR2 FRNRAP. Trimming pared 1 base from V and 0 bases from J, leaving 4 bases between. The CDR3 region is CASGLDSSYNEQFF. CDR3 DNA: TGTGCTAGTGGTTTGGACAGCTCCTACAATGAGCAGTTCTTC.

In regard to this clonotype: This may be a read error: a much more frequent sequence differs by one nucleotide. This chain uses TRBV5-1 with TRBJ2-7; D gene uncertain. The V gene lost 4 bases and the J gene lost 7 bases, with 12 bases spanning the gap. The CDR3 runs 12 residues. Germline CDR1 is SGHRS and CDR2 is YFSETQ. In DNA, the CDR3 is TGCGCCAGCAGCCCCCCACCGGAGGAGCAGTACTTC. Protein: CASSPPPEEQYF.

In its sample, this clonotype was seen once. The chain employs TRBV7-2 and TRBJ1-5, with D possibly matching TRBD1 (6 bases). Germline CDR1 reads SGHTA; CDR2 reads FQGNSA. V dropped 6 bases and J dropped 12 bases, with 18 bases sitting between them. The CDR3 is 13 amino acids. The CDR3 DNA reads as TGTGCCAGCAGTCGACAGGTTCTTGGGCTCCAGCATTTT. Residues: CASSRQVLGLQHF.

This clonotype was seen many times. The rearrangement links TRBV14 to TRBJ1-6, with D hard to call. The length of the CDR3 is 14 residues. From germline, CDR1 is SGHDN and CDR2 FVKESK. The V end lost 0 bases, the J end lost 9 bases, and 9 bases lay between the germline ends. CDR3 sequence reads: CASSQDLRSSPLHF. CDR3 bases: TGTGCCAGCAGCCAAGATCTAAGGAGTTCACCCCTCCACTTT.

Many counts were recorded for this clonotype. This rearrangement joins TRBV28 to TRBJ2-7; D ambiguous. The CDR3 contains 12 residues. V was shortened by 7 bases and J by 4 bases, with 11 bases between the two germline ends. Looked up from germline, CDR1 is MDHEN and CDR2 is SYDVKM. This chain's CDR3 is CASNGVTYEQYF. The CDR3 DNA follows: TGTGCCAGCAATGGGGTCACATACGAGCAGTACTTC.

In this sample, this clonotype turned up many times. Relative to the germline gene, one junction end is altered; a read error may explain this. V gene TRBV7-7 combines with J gene TRBJ2-1; D is undetermined. The CDR3 spans 15 residues. Germline V CDR1 and CDR2: SSHAT, FNYEAQ (reference sequence). CDR3 sequence reads: CASSPQATDYNEQFF. CDR3 DNA: TGTGCTAGCAGCCCGCAGGCCACAGACTACAATGAGCAGTTCTTC.

For the CDR3, the DNA is TGCAGTGCTCGGACTGGAAACACCATATATTTT. It yields the protein CSARTGNTIYF. The chain is built from TRBV20-1 and TRBJ1-3; D gene unclear. Trimming stripped 5 bases from V and 2 bases from J, with 4 bases between. The CDR3 covers 11 residues. The germline V gene encodes CDR1 DFQATT and CDR2 SNEGSKA (reference sequence).

This chain joins TRBV12-3 or TRBV12-4 and TRBJ2-2, with D perhaps matching TRBD2 (6 bases). The CDR3 runs 15 residues. Deletions cut 1 base from V and 3 bases from J, with 9 bases between. The CDR3 DNA reads as TGTGCCAGCAGTTTAGTTTGGGGGGACACCGGGGAGCTGTTTTTT. Amino acid sequence: CASSLVWGDTGELFF.

This clonotype has ten or more counts. V and J are TRBV20-1 and TRBJ1-5; no clear D. V lost 3 bases to trimming and J lost 6 bases, with 12 bases between them. CDR3 size: 13 residues. The germline V gene has CDR1 DFQATT and CDR2 SNEGSKA (reference sequence). The CDR3 nucleotides read TGCAGTGCTAGCCTGAAGCCGGGTCAGCCCCAGCATTTT. Translation gives CSASLKPGQPQHF.

This clonotype was found many times. The chain carries TRBV7-6 and TRBJ1-2; D is unresolved. This CDR3 is 14 amino acids long. Germline V CDR1 and CDR2: SGHVS, FNYEAQ. V dropped 1 base and J dropped 3 bases, with 9 bases sitting between them. In nucleotides, the CDR3 is TGTGCCAGCAGCTTAGGAGGTCGGGACTATGGCTACACCTTC. Its protein product is CASSLGGRDYGYTF.

The chain carries TRBV9 and TRBJ2-2; 9 nucleotides align to TRBD1. The CDR3 extends over 14 amino acids. Germline V lookup: CDR1 SGDLS, CDR2 YYNGEE. The J segment lost 4 bases and the V segment lost 3 bases, leaving 1 base of the junction unmatched. The chain's CDR3 is CASSATGGTGELFF. DNA for the CDR3: TGTGCCAGCAGCGCGACAGGGGGCACCGGGGAGCTGTTTTTT.